This T cell receptor (beta chain) is from a study of T cell changes during pregnancy in multiple sclerosis. Germline V lookup: CDR1 SGHRS, CDR2 YFSETQ. This CDR3 has 14 residues. With 2 bases removed from V and 8 bases from J, the gap between germline ends came to 13 bases. Only in-frame clones appear in the TCRdb table, and some are missing; sequencing was by immunoSEQ multiplex PCR. Counted here are roughly 33,000 clones, about 90% occurring once; the ten biggest clones make up about 3%. The material was CD4+ T cells from peripheral blood mononuclear cells, obtained in the third trimester of pregnancy. This chain links TRBV5-1 with TRBJ1-4; D call uncertain. This clonotype originated in a female donor in good health, enrolled as a control in a pregnancy study. As DNA, the CDR3 is TGCGCCAGCAGCTTAGGCGGGCAGAAAGAAAAACTGTTTTTT. Protein sequence: CASSLGGQKEKLFF.